This T cell receptor beta chain was captured by sequencing in a study of T cell responses to AZD1222 COVID-19 vaccine. Assay used: immunoSEQ multiplex PCR; TCRdb lists only in-frame clones, some missing. The data show about 72,000 clones, roughly 91% seen once. The CDR3 has 15 amino acids. CDR1 and CDR2 from the germline V gene are SGHRS and YFSETQ. With 4 bases clipped from V and 1 base from J, the junction kept 6 bases outside the gene matches. The chain couples TRBV5-1 to TRBJ2-5; TRBD1 matches at 8 bases. This sample comprised peripheral blood, obtained on day 0 of AZD1222 vaccination. The TCR comes from an adult in good health. CDR3 nucleotide sequence: TGCGCCAGCAGCCCCGGGACAGGTGGCCAAGAGACCCAGTACTTC. This encodes CASSPGTGGQETQYF. Using reference TRBV5-1 and TRBJ2-5 for the parts outside the CDR3, the full variable domain is KAGVTQTPRYLIKTRGQQVTLSCSPISGHRSVSWYQQTPGQGLQFLFEYFSETQRNKGNFPGRFSGRQFSNSRSEMNVSTLELGDSALYLCASSPGTGGQETQYFGPGTRLLVL.